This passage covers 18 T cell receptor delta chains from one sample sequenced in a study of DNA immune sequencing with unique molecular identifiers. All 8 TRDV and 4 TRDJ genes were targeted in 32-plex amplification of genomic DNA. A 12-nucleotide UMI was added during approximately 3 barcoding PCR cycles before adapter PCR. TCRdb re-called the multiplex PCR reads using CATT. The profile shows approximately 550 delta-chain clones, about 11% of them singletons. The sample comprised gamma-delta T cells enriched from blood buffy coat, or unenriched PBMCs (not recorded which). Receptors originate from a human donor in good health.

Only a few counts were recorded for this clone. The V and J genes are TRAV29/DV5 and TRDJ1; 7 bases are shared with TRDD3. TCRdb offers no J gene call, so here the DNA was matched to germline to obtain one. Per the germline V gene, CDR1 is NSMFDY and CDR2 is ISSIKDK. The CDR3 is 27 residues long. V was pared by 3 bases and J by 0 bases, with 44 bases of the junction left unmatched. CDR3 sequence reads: CAATPASVSSIPTGVIRGSRDTDKLIF. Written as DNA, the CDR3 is TGTGCAGCAACCCCCGCCTCCGTTTCCAGTATTCCCACTGGGGTAATTAGGGGGAGCAGGGACACCGATAAACTCATCTTT.

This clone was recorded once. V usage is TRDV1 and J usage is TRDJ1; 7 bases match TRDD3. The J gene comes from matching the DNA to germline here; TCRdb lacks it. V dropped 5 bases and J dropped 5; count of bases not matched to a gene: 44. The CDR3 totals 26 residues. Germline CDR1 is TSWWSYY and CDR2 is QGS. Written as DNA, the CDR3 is TGTGCTCTTGGGTCGCCACCCTACATCTGGGGGCTCGAGCGGGCAAGGGGTTGGGGGGCCTGGGATAAACTCATCTTT. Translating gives CALGSPPYIWGLERARGWGAWDKLIF.

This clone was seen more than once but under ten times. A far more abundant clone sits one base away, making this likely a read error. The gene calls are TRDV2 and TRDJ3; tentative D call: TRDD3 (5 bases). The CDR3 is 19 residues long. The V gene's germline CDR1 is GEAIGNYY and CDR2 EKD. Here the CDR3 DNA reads TGTGCCTGTGACACGGGGGGGCTACGGAGCTCCTGGGACACCCGACAGATGATTTTC. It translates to CACDTGGLRSSWDTRQMIF.

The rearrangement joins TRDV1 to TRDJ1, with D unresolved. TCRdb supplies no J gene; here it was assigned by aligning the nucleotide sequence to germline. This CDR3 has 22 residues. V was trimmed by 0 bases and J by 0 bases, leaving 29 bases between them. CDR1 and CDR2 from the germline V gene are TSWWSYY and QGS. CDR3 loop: CALGELSTHIRPRGWDTDKLIF. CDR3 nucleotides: TGTGCTCTTGGGGAACTTTCTACCCATATTCGACCGCGTGGATGGGACACCGATAAACTCATCTTT.

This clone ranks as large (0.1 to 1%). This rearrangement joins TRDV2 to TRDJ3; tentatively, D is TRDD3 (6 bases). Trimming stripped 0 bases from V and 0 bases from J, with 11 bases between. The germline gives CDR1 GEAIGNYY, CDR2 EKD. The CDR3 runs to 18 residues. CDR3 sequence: CACDTGWGSSWDTRQMFF. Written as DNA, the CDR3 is TGTGCCTGTGACACCGGCTGGGGAAGCTCCTGGGACACCCGACAGATGTTTTTC.

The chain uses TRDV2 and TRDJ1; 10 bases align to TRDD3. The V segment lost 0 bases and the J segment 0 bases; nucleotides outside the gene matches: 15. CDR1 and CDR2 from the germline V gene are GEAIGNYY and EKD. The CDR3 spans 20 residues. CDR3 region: CACDTVRGIRENMYTDKLIF. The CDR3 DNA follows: TGTGCCTGTGACACCGTCCGGGGGATACGCGAAAACATGTACACCGATAAACTCATCTTT.

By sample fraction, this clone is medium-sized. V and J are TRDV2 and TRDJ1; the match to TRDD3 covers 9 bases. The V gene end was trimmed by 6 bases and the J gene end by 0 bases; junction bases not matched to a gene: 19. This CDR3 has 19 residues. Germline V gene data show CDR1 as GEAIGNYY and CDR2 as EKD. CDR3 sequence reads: CACSPLRPGVGDNTDKLIF. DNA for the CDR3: TGTGCCTGTTCCCCGCTACGGCCGGGGGTGGGGGATAACACCGATAAACTCATCTTT.

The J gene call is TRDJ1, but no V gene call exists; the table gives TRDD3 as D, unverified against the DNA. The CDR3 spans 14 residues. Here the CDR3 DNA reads TGTGCTCTTGGGGAACTACCTCACACCGATAAACTCATCTTT. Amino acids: CALGELPHTDKLIF.

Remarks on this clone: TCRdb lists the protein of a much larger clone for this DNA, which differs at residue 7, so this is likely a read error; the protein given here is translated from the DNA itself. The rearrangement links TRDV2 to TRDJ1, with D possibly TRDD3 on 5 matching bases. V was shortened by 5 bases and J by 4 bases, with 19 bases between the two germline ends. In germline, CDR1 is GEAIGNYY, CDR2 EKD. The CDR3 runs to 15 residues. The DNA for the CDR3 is TGTGCCTGTGCCCAACTGGCGGATAGGGACGATAAACTCATCTTT. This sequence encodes CACAQLADRDDKLIF.

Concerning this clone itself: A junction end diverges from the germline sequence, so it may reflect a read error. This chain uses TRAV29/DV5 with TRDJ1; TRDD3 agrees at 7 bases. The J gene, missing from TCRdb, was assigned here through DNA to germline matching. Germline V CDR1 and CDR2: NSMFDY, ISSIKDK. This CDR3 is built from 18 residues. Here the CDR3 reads CAASDPLPGWGVTDILIF. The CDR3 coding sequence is TGTGCAGCAAGCGACCCTCTACCGGGCTGGGGGGTTACCGATATACTCATCTTT.

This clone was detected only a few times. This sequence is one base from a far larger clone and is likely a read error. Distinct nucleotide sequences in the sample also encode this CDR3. CDR3 amino acids: CACAQLGDRDDKLIF. The CDR3 DNA reads as TGTGCCTGTGCCCAACTGGGGGACAGGGACGATAAACTCATCTTT. This chain connects TRDV2 to TRDJ1; 9 bases fit TRDD3. V lost 5 bases and J lost 4; bases outside the gene matches: 10. CDR1 GEAIGNYY and CDR2 EKD come from the germline V gene. The CDR3 spans 15 residues.

The CDR3 reads CACDPAPTGGDYTDKLIF. CDR3 DNA sequence: TGTGCCTGTGACCCCGCGCCTACTGGGGGAGATTACACCGATAAACTCATCTTT. This chain connects TRDV2 to TRDJ1; 9 bases align to TRDD3. The V gene's germline CDR1 is GEAIGNYY and CDR2 EKD. Trimming cost V 3 bases and J 0 bases; bases outside gene matches: 13. The CDR3 runs 18 residues.

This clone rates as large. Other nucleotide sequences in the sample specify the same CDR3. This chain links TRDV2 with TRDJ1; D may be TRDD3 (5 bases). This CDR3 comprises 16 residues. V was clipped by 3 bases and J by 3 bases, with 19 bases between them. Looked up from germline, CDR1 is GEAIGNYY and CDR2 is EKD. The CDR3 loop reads CACDPIGRYRADKLIF. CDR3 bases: TGTGCCTGTGACCCTATTGGGAGATACAGAGCCGATAAACTCATCTTT.

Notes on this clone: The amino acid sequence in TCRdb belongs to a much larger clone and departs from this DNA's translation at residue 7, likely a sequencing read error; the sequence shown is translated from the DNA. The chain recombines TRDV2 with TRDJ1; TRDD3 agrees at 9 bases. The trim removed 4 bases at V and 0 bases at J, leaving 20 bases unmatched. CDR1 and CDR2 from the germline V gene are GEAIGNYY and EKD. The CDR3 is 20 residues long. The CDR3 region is CACDNLRTGGYRTYTDKLIF. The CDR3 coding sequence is TGTGCCTGTGATAACCTTCGTACGGGGGGATACCGTACTTACACCGATAAACTCATCTTT.

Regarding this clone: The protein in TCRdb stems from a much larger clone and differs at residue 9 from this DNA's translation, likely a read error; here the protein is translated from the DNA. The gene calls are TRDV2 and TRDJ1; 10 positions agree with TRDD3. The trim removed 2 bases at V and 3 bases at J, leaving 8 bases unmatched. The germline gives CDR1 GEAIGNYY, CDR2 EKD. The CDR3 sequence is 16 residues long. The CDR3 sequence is CACDKLGDMQADKLIF. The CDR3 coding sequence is TGTGCCTGTGACAAGCTGGGGGATATGCAGGCCGATAAACTCATCTTT.

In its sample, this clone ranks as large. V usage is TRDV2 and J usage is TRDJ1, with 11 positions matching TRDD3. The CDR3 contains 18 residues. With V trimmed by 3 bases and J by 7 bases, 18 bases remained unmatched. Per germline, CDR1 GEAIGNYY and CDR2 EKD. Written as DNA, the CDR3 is TGTGCCTGTGACCCCGTCGGGACGGCTGGGGGATACCGGGGTAAACTCATCTTT. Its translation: CACDPVGTAGGYRGKLIF.

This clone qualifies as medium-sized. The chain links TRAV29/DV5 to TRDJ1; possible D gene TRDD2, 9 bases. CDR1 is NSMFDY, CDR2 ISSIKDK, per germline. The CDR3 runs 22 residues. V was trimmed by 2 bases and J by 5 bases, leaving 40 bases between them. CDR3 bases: TGTGCAGCAAGAGAACGCCTTCCTACGTTTTGGGGGATGAAGCCCCGTACTGATAAACTCATCTTT. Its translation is CAARERLPTFWGMKPRTDKLIF.

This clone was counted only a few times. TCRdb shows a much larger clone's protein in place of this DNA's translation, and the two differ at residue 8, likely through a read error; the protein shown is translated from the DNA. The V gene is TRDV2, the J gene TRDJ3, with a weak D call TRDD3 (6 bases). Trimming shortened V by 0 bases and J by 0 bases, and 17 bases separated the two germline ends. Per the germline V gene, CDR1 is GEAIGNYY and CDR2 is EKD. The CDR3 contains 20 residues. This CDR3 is CACDTLGITNGSWDTRQMFF. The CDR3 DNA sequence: TGTGCCTGTGACACCTTGGGGATCACGAACGGCTCCTGGGACACCCGACAGATGTTTTTC.